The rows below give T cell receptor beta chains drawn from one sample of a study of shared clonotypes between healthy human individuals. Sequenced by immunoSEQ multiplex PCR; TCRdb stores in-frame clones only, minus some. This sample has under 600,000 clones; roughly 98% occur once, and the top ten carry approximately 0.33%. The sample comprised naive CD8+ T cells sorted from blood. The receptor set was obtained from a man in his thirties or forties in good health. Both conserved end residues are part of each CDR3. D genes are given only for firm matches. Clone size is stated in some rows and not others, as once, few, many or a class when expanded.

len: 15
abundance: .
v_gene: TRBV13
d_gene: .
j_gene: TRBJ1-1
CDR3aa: CASSTWDSQNTEAFF
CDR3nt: TGTGCCAGCAGCACCTGGGACTCCCAAAACACTGAAGCTTTCTTT

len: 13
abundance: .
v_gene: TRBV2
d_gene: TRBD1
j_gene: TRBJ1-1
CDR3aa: CASSPTGVTEAFF
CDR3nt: TGTGCCAGCTCTCCGACAGGGGTAACTGAAGCTTTCTTT

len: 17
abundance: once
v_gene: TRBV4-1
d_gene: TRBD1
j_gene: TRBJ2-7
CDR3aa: CASSQNPTGFQLYEQYF
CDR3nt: TGCGCCAGCAGCCAAAACCCGACAGGGTTCCAGCTCTACGAGCAGTACTTC

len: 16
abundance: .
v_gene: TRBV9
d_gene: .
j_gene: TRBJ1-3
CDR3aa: CASSAEDGYSGNTIYF
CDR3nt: TGTGCCAGCAGCGCGGAGGATGGATACTCTGGAAACACCATATATTTT

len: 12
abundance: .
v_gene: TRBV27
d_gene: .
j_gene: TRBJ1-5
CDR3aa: CASSLGNQPQHF
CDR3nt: TGTGCCAGCAGTTTAGGCAATCAGCCCCAGCATTTT

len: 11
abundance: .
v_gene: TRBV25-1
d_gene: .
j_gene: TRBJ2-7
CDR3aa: CASRGGYEQYF
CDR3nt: TGTGCCAGCAGAGGCGGCTACGAGCAGTACTTC

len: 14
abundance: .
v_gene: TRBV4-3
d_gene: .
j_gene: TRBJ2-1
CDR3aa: CASSQGGRGGEQFF
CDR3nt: TGCGCCAGCAGCCAAGGAGGTCGTGGAGGTGAGCAGTTCTTC

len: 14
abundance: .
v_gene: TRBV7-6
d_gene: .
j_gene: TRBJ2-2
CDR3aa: CATQEAPNTGELFF
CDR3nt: TGTGCCACCCAAGAGGCCCCGAACACCGGGGAGCTGTTTTTT

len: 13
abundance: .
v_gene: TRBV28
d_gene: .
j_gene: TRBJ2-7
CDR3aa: CASSYGRAYEQYF
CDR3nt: TGTGCCAGCAGTTACGGCAGGGCCTACGAGCAGTACTTC

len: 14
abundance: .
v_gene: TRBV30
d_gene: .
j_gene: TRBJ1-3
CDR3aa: CAWQTESSGNTIYF
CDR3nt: TGTGCCTGGCAGACTGAGTCCTCTGGAAACACCATATATTTT

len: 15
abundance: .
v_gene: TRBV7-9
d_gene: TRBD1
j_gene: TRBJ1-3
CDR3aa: CASRGTGSSGNTIYF
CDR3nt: TGTGCCAGCAGGGGGACAGGTTCGTCTGGAAACACCATATATTTT

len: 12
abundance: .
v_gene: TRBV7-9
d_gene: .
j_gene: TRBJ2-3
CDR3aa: CASSMGADTQYF
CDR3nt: TGTGCCAGCAGCATGGGGGCAGATACGCAGTATTTT

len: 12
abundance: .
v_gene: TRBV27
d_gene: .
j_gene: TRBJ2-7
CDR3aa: CASSSPPGEQYF
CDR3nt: TGTGCCAGCAGTTCCCCGCCCGGAGAGCAGTACTTC

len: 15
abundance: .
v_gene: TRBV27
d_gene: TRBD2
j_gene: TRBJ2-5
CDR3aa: CASSLSSGGGETQYF
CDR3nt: TGTGCCAGCAGTTTATCGTCGGGAGGGGGGGAGACCCAGTACTTC

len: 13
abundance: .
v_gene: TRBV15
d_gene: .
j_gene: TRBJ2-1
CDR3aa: CATIPPTRDEQFF
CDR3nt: TGTGCCACCATTCCCCCCACGAGGGATGAGCAGTTCTTC

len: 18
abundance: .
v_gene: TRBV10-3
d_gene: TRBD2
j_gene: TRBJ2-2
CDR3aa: CAIRNLALAGAHTGELFF
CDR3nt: TGTGCCATCCGGAACCTCGCACTAGCGGGAGCTCACACCGGGGAGCTGTTTTTT

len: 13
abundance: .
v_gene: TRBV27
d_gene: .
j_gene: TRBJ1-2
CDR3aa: CASSLQGNYGYTF
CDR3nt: TGTGCCAGCAGTTTACAGGGCAACTATGGCTACACCTTC

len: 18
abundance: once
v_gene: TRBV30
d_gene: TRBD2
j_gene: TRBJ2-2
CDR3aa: CAWSPPGLAGGRTGELFF
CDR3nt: TGTGCCTGGAGTCCTCCGGGACTAGCGGGAGGACGCACCGGGGAGCTGTTTTTT

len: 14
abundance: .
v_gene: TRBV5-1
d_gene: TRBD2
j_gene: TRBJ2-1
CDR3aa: CASSYEVTSGRQFF
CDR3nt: TGCGCCAGCAGCTATGAGGTAACTAGCGGGAGACAGTTCTTC

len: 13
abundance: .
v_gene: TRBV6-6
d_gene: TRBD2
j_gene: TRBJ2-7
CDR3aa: CASSSSGPYEQYF
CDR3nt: TGTGCCAGCAGTTCTAGCGGCCCCTACGAGCAGTACTTC

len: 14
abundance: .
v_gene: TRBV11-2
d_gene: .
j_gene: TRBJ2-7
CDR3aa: CASSHPGRGYEQYF
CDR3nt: TGTGCCAGCAGCCATCCCGGACGGGGCTACGAGCAGTACTTC

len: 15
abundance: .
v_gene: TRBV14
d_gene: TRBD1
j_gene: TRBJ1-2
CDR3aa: CASSHPGQGNYGYTF
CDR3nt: TGTGCCAGCAGCCACCCGGGACAGGGGAACTATGGCTACACCTTC

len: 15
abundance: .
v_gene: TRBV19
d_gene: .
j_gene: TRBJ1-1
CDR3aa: CASSIGDSPLTEAFF
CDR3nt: TGTGCCAGTAGTATAGGCGACAGCCCCTTGACTGAAGCTTTCTTT

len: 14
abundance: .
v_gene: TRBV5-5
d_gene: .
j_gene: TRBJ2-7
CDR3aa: CASSLFRENYEQYF
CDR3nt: TGTGCCAGCAGCTTGTTTAGAGAGAACTACGAGCAGTACTTC

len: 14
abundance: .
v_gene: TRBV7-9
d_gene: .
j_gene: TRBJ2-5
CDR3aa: CASSFGGSRETQYF
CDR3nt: TGTGCCAGCAGCTTCGGGGGATCCCGGGAGACCCAGTACTTC

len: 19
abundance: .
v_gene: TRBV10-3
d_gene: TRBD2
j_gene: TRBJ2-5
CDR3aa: CAISEPGTSGGWGQETQYF
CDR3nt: TGTGCCATCAGTGAGCCGGGGACTAGCGGAGGGTGGGGCCAAGAGACCCAGTACTTC

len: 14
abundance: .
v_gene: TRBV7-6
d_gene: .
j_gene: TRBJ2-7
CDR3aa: CASSPMTGSYEQYF
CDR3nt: TGTGCCAGCAGCCCGATGACAGGATCCTACGAGCAGTACTTC

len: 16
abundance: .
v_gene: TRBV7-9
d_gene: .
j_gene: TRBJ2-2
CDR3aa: CASSLAPGTNTGELFF
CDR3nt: TGTGCCAGCAGCTTAGCGCCCGGGACCAACACCGGGGAGCTGTTTTTT

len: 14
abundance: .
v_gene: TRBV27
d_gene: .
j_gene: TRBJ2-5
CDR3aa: CASSLLGAGETQYF
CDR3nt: TGTGCCAGCAGTTTATTGGGGGCCGGGGAGACCCAGTACTTC

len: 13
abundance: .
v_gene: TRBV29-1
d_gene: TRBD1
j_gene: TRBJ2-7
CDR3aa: CSVARTGTYEQYF
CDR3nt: TGCAGCGTTGCTAGGACAGGAACCTACGAGCAGTACTTC

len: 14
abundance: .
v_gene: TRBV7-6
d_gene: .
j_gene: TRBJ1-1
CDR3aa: CASSKDPGVEKAFF
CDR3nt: TGTGCCAGCAGCAAGGACCCCGGGGTAGAAAAAGCTTTCTTT

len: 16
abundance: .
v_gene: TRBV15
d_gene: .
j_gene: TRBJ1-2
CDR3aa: CATSRERTAIGYGYTF
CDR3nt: TGTGCCACCAGCAGAGAAAGGACAGCAATTGGCTATGGCTACACCTTC

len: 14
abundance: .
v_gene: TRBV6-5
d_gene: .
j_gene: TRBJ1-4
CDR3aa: CASRLHATNEKLFF
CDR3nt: TGTGCCAGCAGACTACACGCAACTAATGAAAAACTGTTTTTT

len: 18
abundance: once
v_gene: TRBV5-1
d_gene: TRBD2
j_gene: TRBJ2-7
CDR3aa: CASSPDLTSGPPLYEQYF
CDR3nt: TGCGCCAGCAGCCCCGACCTAACTAGCGGCCCCCCTCTATACGAGCAGTACTTC

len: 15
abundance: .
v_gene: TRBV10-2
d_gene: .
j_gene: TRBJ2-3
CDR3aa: CASFPGEASTDTQYF
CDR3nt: TGCGCCAGCTTCCCAGGGGAAGCTAGCACAGATACGCAGTATTTT

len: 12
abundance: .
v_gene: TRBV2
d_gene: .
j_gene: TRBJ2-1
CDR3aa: CASSEGLNEQFF
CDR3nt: TGTGCCAGCAGTGAAGGGCTGAATGAGCAGTTCTTC

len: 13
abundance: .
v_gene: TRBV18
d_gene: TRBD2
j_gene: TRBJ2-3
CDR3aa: CASSTSGTDTQYF
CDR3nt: TGTGCCAGCTCGACTAGCGGAACAGATACGCAGTATTTT

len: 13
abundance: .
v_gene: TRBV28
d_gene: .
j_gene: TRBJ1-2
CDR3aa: CASSLGQGAGYTF
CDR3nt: TGTGCCAGCAGTTTAGGGCAGGGTGCTGGCTACACCTTC

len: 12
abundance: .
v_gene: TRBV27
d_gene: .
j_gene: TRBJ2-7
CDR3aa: CASSGSSYEQYF
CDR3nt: TGTGCCAGCAGTGGGAGCTCCTACGAGCAGTACTTC

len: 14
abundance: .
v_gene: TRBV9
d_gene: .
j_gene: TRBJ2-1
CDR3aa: CASSVEDPPDEQFF
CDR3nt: TGTGCCAGCAGCGTAGAGGACCCTCCGGATGAGCAGTTCTTC